This is a list of T cell receptor beta chains from one sample in a study of response to subunit inactivated influenza vaccine. One entry per CDR3 protein, called by TCRdb with MiXCR from the RT-PCR reads. The table lists about 780,000 distinct CDR3 sequences, 15% to 20% of them singletons. The specimen was PBMCs from blood, collected roughly 5 days after vaccination. These receptors were obtained from a man aged 50 to 60 who received an inactivated influenza vaccine. Both conserved end residues are part of each CDR3. Fields, in order: clone size, D gene, J gene, V gene, CDR3 protein, CDR3 DNA. D genes are given only for firm matches. Clone size is given for some rows only: seen once, a few or many times, or a class if the clone is expanded.

size: few; D: NA; J: TRBJ2-5; V: TRBV18; CDR3: CASSPMYQETQYF; DNA: TGTGCCAGCTCTCCCATGTACCAAGAGACCCAGTACTTC
size: few; D: NA; J: TRBJ2-1; V: TRBV6-2/TRBV6-3; CDR3: CASSFRQGRDNEQFF; DNA: TGTGCCAGCAGTTTCAGACAGGGGAGGGACAATGAGCAGTTCTTC
size: NA; D: NA; J: TRBJ2-3; V: TRBV7-2; CDR3: CASSLGPEGARDTQYF; DNA: TGTGCCAGCAGCTTAGGTCCGGAGGGGGCGAGAGATACGCAGTATTTT
size: NA; D: TRBD1; J: TRBJ2-6; V: TRBV10-3; CDR3: CAIRQGAGGANVLTF; DNA: TGTGCCATCAGGCAGGGGGCGGGTGGGGCCAACGTCCTGACTTTC
size: NA; D: NA; J: TRBJ2-5; V: TRBV24-1; CDR3: CATSDLSGAETQYF; DNA: TGTGCCACCAGTGATTTGTCAGGGGCAGAGACCCAGTACTTC
size: few; D: TRBD1; J: TRBJ2-5; V: TRBV28; CDR3: CATRDRGEETQYF; DNA: TGTGCCACACGGGACAGGGGTGAAGAGACCCAGTACTTC
size: NA; D: NA; J: TRBJ2-1; V: TRBV24-1; CDR3: CATSANYFDNEQFF; DNA: TGTGCCACCAGTGCCAACTACTTTGACAATGAGCAGTTCTTC
size: many; D: TRBD1; J: TRBJ1-4; V: TRBV4-1; CDR3: CASSHSGTGDEKLFF; DNA: TGCGCCAGCAGCCATTCCGGGACAGGCGATGAAAAACTGTTTTTT
size: few; D: NA; J: TRBJ2-3; V: TRBV21-1; CDR3: CASSPSDRCTDTQYF; DNA: TGTGCCAGCAGCCCTTCGGACAGGTGCACAGATACGCAGTATTTT
size: NA; D: NA; J: TRBJ1-1; V: TRBV28; CDR3: CASSPWRTEAFF; DNA: TGTGCCAGCAGCCCTTGGAGGACTGAAGCTTTCTTT
size: few; D: NA; J: TRBJ2-5; V: TRBV29-1; CDR3: CSGGVTEKETQYF; DNA: TGCAGCGGGGGAGTTACGGAGAAAGAGACCCAGTACTTC
size: NA; D: NA; J: TRBJ2-7; V: TRBV12-3/TRBV12-4; CDR3: CASSRDPGSSYEQYF; DNA: TGTGCCAGCAGTAGAGATCCAGGGAGCTCCTACGAGCAGTACTTC
size: many; D: TRBD1; J: TRBJ2-7; V: TRBV5-1; CDR3: CASSLGGQGFDEQYF; DNA: TGCGCCAGCAGCTTGGGGGGACAGGGTTTCGACGAGCAGTACTTC